This T cell receptor (beta chain) came from a study of cytomegalovirus exposure and HLA in healthy donors. Study summary: According to later analysis, the same platform produced the approximately 130 validation and several hundred first-cohort repertoires. Regarding the study as a whole: Subsequent analysis found a tendency for first-cohort TCR clusters to co-occur within the roughly 130 validation repertoires.

Method: immunoSEQ multiplex PCR; TCRdb's copy keeps in-frame clones and lacks some. The profile shows 90,000 to 120,000 clones, 95% of them singletons. Of note for this clone: Its antigen is not known.

Germline assignment: CDR1 MNHEY and CDR2 SMNVEV (reference sequence). V was trimmed by 6 bases and J by 0 bases, leaving 6 bases between them. The CDR3 spans 13 residues. Specimen: PBMCs. The chain combines TRBV27 with TRBJ2-1; possibly TRBD2 for D (5 bases). This sequence was found in a young woman in good health and CMV-seronegative. The CDR3 loop is CASRGSSYNEQFF. CDR3 coding DNA: TGTGCCAGCAGGGGGAGCTCCTACAATGAGCAGTTCTTC.